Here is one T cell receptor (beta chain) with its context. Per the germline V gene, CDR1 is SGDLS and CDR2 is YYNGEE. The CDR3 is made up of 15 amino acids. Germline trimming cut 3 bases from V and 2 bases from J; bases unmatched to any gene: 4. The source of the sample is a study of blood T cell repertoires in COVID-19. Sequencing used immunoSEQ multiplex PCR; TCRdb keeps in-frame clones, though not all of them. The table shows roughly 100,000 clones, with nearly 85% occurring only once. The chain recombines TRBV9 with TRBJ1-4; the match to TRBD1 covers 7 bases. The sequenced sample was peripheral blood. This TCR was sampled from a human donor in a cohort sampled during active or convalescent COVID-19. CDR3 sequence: CASSGRGTTNEKLFF. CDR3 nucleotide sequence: TGTGCCAGCAGCGGCAGGGGGACTACTAATGAAAAACTGTTTTTT.